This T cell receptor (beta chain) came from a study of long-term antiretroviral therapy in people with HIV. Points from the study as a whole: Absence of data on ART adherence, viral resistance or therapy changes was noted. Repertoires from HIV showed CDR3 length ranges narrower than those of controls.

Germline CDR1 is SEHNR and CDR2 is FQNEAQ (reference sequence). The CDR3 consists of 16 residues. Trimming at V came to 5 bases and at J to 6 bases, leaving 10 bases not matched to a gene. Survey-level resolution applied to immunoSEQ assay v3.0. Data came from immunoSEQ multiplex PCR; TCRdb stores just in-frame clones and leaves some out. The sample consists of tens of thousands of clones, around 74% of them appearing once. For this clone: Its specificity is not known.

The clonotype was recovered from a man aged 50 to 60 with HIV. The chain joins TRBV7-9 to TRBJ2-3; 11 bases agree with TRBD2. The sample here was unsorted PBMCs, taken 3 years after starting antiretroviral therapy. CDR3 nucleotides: TGTGCCAGCAGCCAAGGACTAGCGGGCGGGCTGGATACGCAGTATTTT. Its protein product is CASSQGLAGGLDTQYF. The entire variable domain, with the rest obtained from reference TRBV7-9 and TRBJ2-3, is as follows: DTGVSQNPRHKITKRGQNVTFRCDPISEHNRLYWYRQTLGQGPEFLTYFQNEAQLEKSRLLSDRFSAERPKGSFSTLEIQRTEQGDSAMYLCASSQGLAGGLDTQYFGPGTRLTVL.